This T cell receptor beta chain was captured by sequencing in a study of blood T cell repertoires in COVID-19. Study as a whole: Samples of COVID-19 (acute and convalescent) were obtained from the United States, Italy and Spain.

Measured with immunoSEQ multiplex PCR; TCRdb has only the in-frame clones, and not every one. Of approximately 92,000 clones in the sample, 85% were seen once. Germline CDR1 is SGHDN and CDR2 is FVKESK. Trimming left V 0 bases short and J 4 bases short, with 19 bases between. This CDR3 comprises 18 residues. This clone is a singleton in its sample. The sequence was collected from a man aged 50-60 years with acute or convalescent COVID-19. The rearrangement joins TRBV14 to TRBJ1-3; D unclear. The sequencing sample was made of peripheral blood. CDR3: CASSQDPVYGTAGNTIYF. DNA for the CDR3: TGTGCCAGCAGCCAAGATCCAGTGTATGGAACAGCCGGAAACACCATATATTTT.